This T cell receptor beta chain was recorded in a study of T cell changes during pregnancy in multiple sclerosis. Clones were read by immunoSEQ multiplex PCR, and TCRdb kept only the in-frame ones, dropping some. The sample yields over 55,000 clones, roughly 92% seen once. This CDR3 has 14 residues. V was cut by 4 bases and J by 8 bases, with 16 bases left in between. Germline V lookup: CDR1 SGDLS, CDR2 YYNGEE. V is TRBV9 and J is TRBJ2-4; D perhaps matches TRBD1 (6 bases). The specimen was CD8+ T cells from peripheral blood mononuclear cells, collected in the third trimester of pregnancy. This clonotype was obtained from a female donor in good health, enrolled as a control in a pregnancy study. CDR3 coding DNA: TGTGCCAGCAGCCCCCTTAGGGGGACGGACATTCAGTACTTC. Translated: CASSPLRGTDIQYF.